Listed below are T cell receptor beta chains from one sample, sequenced in a study of response to subunit inactivated influenza vaccine. Each CDR3 protein gets one entry after TCRdb re-called the RT-PCR reads with MiXCR. The sample has a few hundred thousand distinct CDR3 sequences; 12% to 15% are singletons. The sample here was PBMCs from blood, taken less than 13 days after vaccination. The receptors derive from a man aged 50-59 years who received an inactivated influenza vaccine. CDR3s include the opening cysteine and the closing phenylalanine or tryptophan. The order of the fields is V gene, J gene, clone size, D gene, CDR3 protein, CDR3 DNA. D genes are given only for firm matches. Clone size is shown for a subset of rows, as once, few, many or a class of expanded clone.

>TRBV9|TRBJ2-7|-|-
CASSVGEGSYEQYF
TGTGCCAGCAGCGTAGGCGAAGGGAGCTACGAGCAGTACTTC
>TRBV5-1|TRBJ2-7|few|-
CASSWAGLRDEQYF
TGCGCCAGCAGCTGGGCGGGATTAAGGGACGAGCAGTACTTC
>TRBV20-1|TRBJ2-7|-|-
CSARGGRHSYEQYF
TGCAGTGCTAGAGGTGGCAGACACTCCTACGAGCAGTACTTC
>TRBV7-2|TRBJ2-5|few|TRBD1
CASSLGGQGLETQYF
TGTGCCAGCAGCTTAGGGGGACAGGGGTTAGAGACCCAGTACTTC
>TRBV9|TRBJ2-7|-|-
CASGVGGTANYEQYF
TGTGCCAGCGGCGTAGGGGGGACAGCAAACTACGAGCAGTACTTC
>TRBV25-1|TRBJ2-3|many|-
CASSDHNTDTQYF
TGTGCCAGCAGTGATCATAACACAGATACGCAGTATTTT
>TRBV27|TRBJ2-7|-|-
CASSLSLHQINYEQYF
TGTGCCAGCAGTTTATCGTTACACCAGATTAACTACGAGCAGTACTTC
>TRBV12-3/TRBV12-4|TRBJ1-1|few|-
CASTLRLNTEAFF
TGTGCCAGCACCCTAAGGCTTAACACTGAAGCTTTCTTT
>TRBV19|TRBJ2-7|-|-
CASSGGPFYEQYF
TGTGCCAGTAGCGGGGGACCTTTTTACGAGCAGTACTTC
>TRBV5-1|TRBJ2-7|few|TRBD1
CASSFVDPGQGAYEQYF
TGCGCCAGCAGCTTCGTCGACCCGGGACAGGGGGCGTACGAGCAGTACTTC
>TRBV21-1|TRBJ2-5|few|-
CASSKPQNRDRAQETQYF
TGTGCCAGCAGCAAACCCCAAAACCGGGACAGGGCACAAGAGACCCAGTACTTC
>TRBV4-3|TRBJ2-3|-|-
CASSQAPHTDTQYF
TGCGCCAGCAGCCAAGCTCCCCACACAGATACGCAGTATTTT
>TRBV29-1|TRBJ2-1|few|-
CSVEGWSSYNEQFF
TGCAGCGTTGAAGGCTGGAGCTCCTACAATGAGCAGTTCTTC
>TRBV7-9|TRBJ2-1|many|-
CANRAGAVGEQFF
TGTGCGAACCGAGCGGGCGCAGTCGGTGAGCAGTTCTTC
>TRBV7-6|TRBJ2-7|few|-
CASSLSGRNYEQYF
TGTGCCAGCAGCTTGTCCGGCCGGAACTACGAGCAGTACTTC
>TRBV10-3|TRBJ2-7|-|-
CAISESGTGYYEQYF
TGTGCCATCAGTGAGTCGGGGACTGGGTACTACGAGCAGTACTTC
>TRBV20-1|TRBJ2-1|-|-
CSASGRVSNNEQFF
TGCAGTGCTAGTGGGCGGGTTTCCAACAATGAGCAGTTCTTC
>TRBV7-2|TRBJ2-2|-|-
CASSFQGRVTGELFF
TGTGCCAGCAGCTTTCAGGGACGAGTCACCGGGGAGCTGTTTTTT
>TRBV20-1|TRBJ2-7|few|TRBD2
CSARDITSGTPYEQYF
TGCAGTGCTAGAGATATCACTAGCGGGACCCCCTACGAGCAGTACTTC
>TRBV5-1|TRBJ2-5|-|-
CASSLGDGVIATQYF
TGCGCCAGCAGCTTGGGAGATGGGGTGATTGCGACCCAGTACTTC
>TRBV12-3/TRBV12-4|TRBJ2-1|many|-
CASSLTGRALQFF
TGTGCCAGCAGTTTAACGGGCAGGGCACTCCAGTTCTTC
>TRBV20-1|TRBJ2-2|-|-
CSASPGGNTGELFF
TGCAGTGCTAGCCCCGGGGGGAACACCGGGGAGCTGTTTTTT
>TRBV4-3|TRBJ2-2|few|-
CASSPVSQGPGTGELFF
TGCGCCAGCAGCCCCGTAAGCCAGGGGCCGGGCACCGGGGAGCTGTTTTTT
>TRBV6-2/TRBV6-3|TRBJ2-7|few|-
CASSYSYGTDEQYF
TGTGCCAGCAGTTACTCGTACGGAACCGACGAGCAGTACTTC
>TRBV28|TRBJ1-5|few|TRBD1
CASRRRTGGRQPQHF
TGTGCCAGCCGTCGGCGCACAGGGGGCCGTCAGCCCCAGCATTTT
>TRBV2|TRBJ2-1|few|-
CASRDGHEQFF
TGTGCCAGCAGAGATGGGCATGAGCAGTTCTTC
>TRBV11-2|TRBJ2-1|-|TRBD2
CASSWTRTSGGSYNEQFF
TGTGCCAGCAGCTGGACGCGGACTAGCGGGGGTTCCTACAATGAGCAGTTCTTC
>TRBV2|TRBJ2-7|few|TRBD1
CASSPGTGPEGRYYEQYF
TGTGCCAGCAGTCCCGGGACAGGGCCCGAAGGTCGATACTACGAGCAGTACTTC
>TRBV18|TRBJ2-2|-|-
CASLQGRRNTGELFF
TGTGCCAGCCTCCAGGGACGTCGGAACACCGGGGAGCTGTTTTTT
>TRBV10-3|TRBJ1-3|few|-
CAISGSDSGNTIYF
TGTGCCATCAGTGGCTCAGACTCTGGAAACACCATATATTTT
>TRBV12-3/TRBV12-4|TRBJ2-7|-|-
CASSLGGASHEQYF
TGTGCCAGCAGTTTGGGGGGGGCCTCTCACGAGCAGTACTTC
>TRBV6-1|TRBJ2-7|few|-
CASRQGPPYEQYF
TGTGCCAGCAGACAGGGTCCCCCTTACGAGCAGTACTTC
>TRBV11-2|TRBJ2-2|-|-
CASSLVAATSWGELFF
TGTGCCAGCAGCTTAGTTGCGGCGACGTCTTGGGGGGAGCTGTTTTTT
>TRBV10-3|TRBJ2-3|many|-
CAISEPRRNTQYF
TGTGCCATCAGTGAGCCCCGGCGTAATACGCAGTATTTT
>TRBV5-1|TRBJ1-2|few|-
CASSLLGARDYGYTF
TGCGCCAGCAGCTTGCTAGGGGCTAGGGACTATGGCTACACCTTC
>TRBV12-3/TRBV12-4|TRBJ2-5|-|TRBD1
CASSLEGRGLLGLSETQYF
TGTGCCAGCAGTTTAGAGGGCAGGGGGCTACTGGGTTTGTCGGAGACCCAGTACTTC
>TRBV12-3/TRBV12-4|TRBJ2-3|many|-
CASSLRGDTDTQYF
TGTGCCAGCAGTTTAAGGGGGGACACAGATACGCAGTATTTT